This is a list of T cell receptor beta chains from one sample in a study of blood T cell dynamics during melanoma immunotherapy. Clones were read by immunoSEQ multiplex PCR, and TCRdb kept only the in-frame ones, dropping some. This sample has around 26,000 clones, with around nine tenths found just once. Sequencing used blood, obtained from a patient treated with checkpoint blockade. The receptor set was obtained from a human donor with melanoma. Each CDR3 is given with its conserved first and last residue. A D gene is named only where the DNA matches it firmly. Clone size, where shown, is once, few, many, or a class for clones that have expanded.

TRBJ2-5 TRBV27 - - TGTGCCAGCAGTTTACGCAGGGACGCGACCCAGTACTTC CASSLRRDATQYF
TRBJ1-4 TRBV5-8 - - TGTGCCAGCAGCGACCAGGGAAGGGAAAAACTGTTTTTT CASSDQGREKLFF
TRBJ2-7 TRBV27 - TRBD1 TGTGCCAGCAGTCACCTAGCAGGGGGTACCGACGAGCAGTACTTC CASSHLAGGTDEQYF
TRBJ2-3 TRBV4-1 - - TGCGCCAGCAGCCTAGAGCTCACAGATACGCAGTATTTT CASSLELTDTQYF
TRBJ2-1 TRBV7-8 few - TGTGCCAGCAGCTTAGGGGCGCAACTTCCCAATGAGCAGTTCTTC CASSLGAQLPNEQFF
TRBJ2-7 TRBV19 - TRBD2 TGTGCCAGCCACCCTAGCGGGAGAGGGGGGGTCTCCTACGAGCAGTACTTC CASHPSGRGGVSYEQYF
TRBJ1-4 TRBV18 - - TGTGCCAGCTCACCTCCTCTAAGGGTCCCTAATGAAAAACTGTTTTTT CASSPPLRVPNEKLFF
TRBJ2-4 TRBV7-2 once TRBD2 TGTGCCAGCAGCTACAGCGGGGGCAAAAACATTCAGTACTTC CASSYSGGKNIQYF
TRBJ2-7 TRBV18 - - TGTGCCAGCTCACCGGCCAGGGGAACAGGCGAGCAGTACTTC CASSPARGTGEQYF
TRBJ2-7 TRBV5-6 - - TGTGCCAGCAGCTTACAGGGCACGGGGCAGTACTTC CASSLQGTGQYF
TRBJ2-6 TRBV7-3 - - TGTGCCAGCAACCCGACGGAGGGGCGGAGGGCCAACGTCCTGACTTTC CASNPTEGRRANVLTF
TRBJ2-7 TRBV6-6 - TRBD2 TGTGCCAGCAGTTCACTAGCGGGTTACGAGCAGTACTTC CASSSLAGYEQYF
TRBJ1-4 TRBV2 - - TGTGCCAGCAGCGGGTACGGGTACAATGAAAAACTGTTTTTT CASSGYGYNEKLFF
TRBJ2-3 TRBV5-1 - - TGCGCCAGCAGCTCCCCGGACAGCACAGATACGCAGTATTTT CASSSPDSTDTQYF
TRBJ1-4 TRBV15 - TRBD1 TGTGCCACCAGCAAATACAGGGGTATAAGGAATGAAAAACTGTTTTTT CATSKYRGIRNEKLFF
TRBJ2-2 TRBV5-4 - - TGTGCCAGCAGCTGGGGGGAAAGACAGACGAACACCGGGGAGCTGTTTTTT CASSWGERQTNTGELFF
TRBJ2-7 TRBV28 few - TGTGCCAGCAGTTTAGAGAGCCCCTACGAGCAGTACTTC CASSLESPYEQYF
TRBJ2-5 TRBV28 - TRBD1 TGTGCCAGCAGTCTGGACAGGGTGTTAGAGACCCAGTACTTC CASSLDRVLETQYF
TRBJ2-3 TRBV7-3 - - TGTGCCAGCAGCTTAATCGGGGGACGGGCTTTGGATACGCAGTATTTT CASSLIGGRALDTQYF
TRBJ1-4 TRBV25-1 - TRBD1 TGTGCCAGCACGGACAGGGATAAAGCTGAAAAACTGTTTTTT CASTDRDKAEKLFF
TRBJ2-1 TRBV10-2 - - TGCGCCAGCAGTGACGCCCGCTATGAGCAGTTCTTC CASSDARYEQFF
TRBJ2-7 TRBV5-1 - TRBD1 TGCGCCAGCAGCCCCCCGGGACAGAGCACCTACGAGCAGTACTTC CASSPPGQSTYEQYF
TRBJ2-3 TRBV28 - TRBD2 TGTGCCAGCAGTTTCGGGGGACTAGCGGCGCGCACAGATACGCAGTATTTT CASSFGGLAARTDTQYF
TRBJ1-4 TRBV5-6 - - TGTGCCAGCAGCTCGCTCAAGGGCCGACCGGGGGTTGAAAAACTGTTTTTT CASSSLKGRPGVEKLFF
TRBJ1-1 TRBV19 few - TGTGCCAGTAGTATCGGCAAGAACACTGAAGCTTTCTTT CASSIGKNTEAFF
TRBJ1-2 TRBV2 - - TGTGCCAGCAGTGAAGCTATGGGGTTCTTAGGGTATGGCTACACCTTC CASSEAMGFLGYGYTF
TRBJ2-3 TRBV6-1 - - TGTGCCAGCAGCCCGGAGGGGGATACGCAGTATTTT CASSPEGDTQYF
TRBJ2-3 TRBV29-1 few - TGCAGCTCGGATAGCACAGATACGCAGTATTTT CSSDSTDTQYF
TRBJ2-5 TRBV5-4 - - TGTGCCAGCAGCGGTGGGAGCGGGTACCAAGAGACCCAGTACTTC CASSGGSGYQETQYF
TRBJ1-5 TRBV2 few - TGTGCCAGCAACAAGGAACGGGGCAATCAGCCCCAGCATTTT CASNKERGNQPQHF
TRBJ2-1 TRBV6-5 - - TGTGCCAGCAGCCGGAGCTCCTACAATGAGCAGTTCTTC CASSRSSYNEQFF
TRBJ2-1 TRBV9 - - TGTGCCAGCAGCGTACGGGGTAGCTCCTACAATGAGCAGTTCTTC CASSVRGSSYNEQFF
TRBJ1-6 TRBV15 - TRBD1 TGTGCCACCAGCAGAGGAACAGAGGGGGCCAATTCACCCCTCCACTTT CATSRGTEGANSPLHF
TRBJ1-1 TRBV4-1 - - TGCGCCAGCAGCCACAAAGAACGCGGAAACACTGAAGCTTTCTTT CASSHKERGNTEAFF
TRBJ1-5 TRBV11-2 - - TGTGCCAGCAGCTTAGATTGGGGGAGCCGGCCCCAGCATTTT CASSLDWGSRPQHF
TRBJ1-1 TRBV29-1 - - TGCAGCGTTGTGATGCAGGGGAGCACTGAAGCTTTCTTT CSVVMQGSTEAFF
TRBJ1-4 TRBV11-2 - - TGTGCCAGCAGCCCAATTGGACGGATCCTTAATGAAAAACTGTTTTTT CASSPIGRILNEKLFF
TRBJ2-1 TRBV7-6 - TRBD2 TGTGCCAGCAGCTGGGTAGCGGGGGAGAGCTCCTACAATGAGCAGTTCTTC CASSWVAGESSYNEQFF
TRBJ1-5 TRBV27 - - TGTGCCAGCAGTTATAGAAACAGGGATCAGCCCCAGCATTTT CASSYRNRDQPQHF
TRBJ1-5 TRBV7-2 - - TGTGCCAGCAGCTTAGGGTTGGGGCGGGGCAATCAGCCCCAGCATTTT CASSLGLGRGNQPQHF
TRBJ2-1 TRBV5-1 - TRBD2 TGCGCCAGCAGCATTACTAGCGGGAGTGATGAGCAGTTCTTC CASSITSGSDEQFF
TRBJ2-7 TRBV7-2 - TRBD2 TGTGCCAGCAGCTTCGGCGGGAGGGCTTACGAGCAGTACTTC CASSFGGRAYEQYF
TRBJ2-1 TRBV5-1 - - TGCGCCAGCAGCTTCGGACCGGGAAGCTCCTACAATGAGCAGTTCTTC CASSFGPGSSYNEQFF
TRBJ1-1 TRBV5-1 once TRBD1 TGCGCCAGCAGCTCCACGGACAGGGTCACTGAAGCTTTCTTT CASSSTDRVTEAFF
TRBJ2-1 TRBV5-1 - - TGCGCCAGCAGCTTGGAACAGGCGTTATACAATGAGCAGTTCTTC CASSLEQALYNEQFF
TRBJ2-6 TRBV7-9 - TRBD2 TGTGCCAGCAGCCCCGTAGCGGGAGATTCTCCTGGGGCCAACGTCCTGACTTTC CASSPVAGDSPGANVLTF
TRBJ2-1 TRBV5-4 - - TGTGCCAGCGCCCCTGAGGCGCGGGACTACAATGAGCAGTTCTTC CASAPEARDYNEQFF
TRBJ1-3 TRBV5-6 few - TGTGCCAGCAGCTTCCGCTTCTCTGGAAACACCATATATTTT CASSFRFSGNTIYF
TRBJ2-5 TRBV5-1 - TRBD1 TGCGCCAGCAACTATGGACAGGGTCAAGAGACCCAGTACTTC CASNYGQGQETQYF
TRBJ1-4 TRBV29-1 - TRBD1 TGCAGCGTGGTGGGACAGGGGCCGAAACTGTTTTTT CSVVGQGPKLFF
TRBJ2-2 TRBV11-2 few - TGTGCCAGCAGCTTCCAGGGACTGAACACCGGGGAGCTGTTTTTT CASSFQGLNTGELFF
TRBJ2-1 TRBV7-2 - TRBD2 TGTGCCAGCAGCCTATACCCGGGACTAGCGGGAGTCTATGAGCAGTTCTTC CASSLYPGLAGVYEQFF
TRBJ2-3 TRBV4-1 - - TGCGCCAGCAGCCAAGTCACCGCTAGCGTCAGCACAGATACGCAGTATTTT CASSQVTASVSTDTQYF
TRBJ1-2 TRBV11-2 - - TGTGCCAGCAGCTCCGTCGTGGGGAACACCTTC CASSSVVGNTF
TRBJ2-2 TRBV19 - - TGTGCCAGTAGTGCTTCTGTTATCACCGGGGAGCTGTTTTTT CASSASVITGELFF
TRBJ2-7 TRBV9 once - TGTGCCAGCAGCGTAATGGGACAACCCGACTACGAGCAGTACTTC CASSVMGQPDYEQYF
TRBJ2-5 TRBV10-2 - - TGCGCCAGCAGTGTTGGGGGGAGTAGCGAGACCCAGTACTTC CASSVGGSSETQYF